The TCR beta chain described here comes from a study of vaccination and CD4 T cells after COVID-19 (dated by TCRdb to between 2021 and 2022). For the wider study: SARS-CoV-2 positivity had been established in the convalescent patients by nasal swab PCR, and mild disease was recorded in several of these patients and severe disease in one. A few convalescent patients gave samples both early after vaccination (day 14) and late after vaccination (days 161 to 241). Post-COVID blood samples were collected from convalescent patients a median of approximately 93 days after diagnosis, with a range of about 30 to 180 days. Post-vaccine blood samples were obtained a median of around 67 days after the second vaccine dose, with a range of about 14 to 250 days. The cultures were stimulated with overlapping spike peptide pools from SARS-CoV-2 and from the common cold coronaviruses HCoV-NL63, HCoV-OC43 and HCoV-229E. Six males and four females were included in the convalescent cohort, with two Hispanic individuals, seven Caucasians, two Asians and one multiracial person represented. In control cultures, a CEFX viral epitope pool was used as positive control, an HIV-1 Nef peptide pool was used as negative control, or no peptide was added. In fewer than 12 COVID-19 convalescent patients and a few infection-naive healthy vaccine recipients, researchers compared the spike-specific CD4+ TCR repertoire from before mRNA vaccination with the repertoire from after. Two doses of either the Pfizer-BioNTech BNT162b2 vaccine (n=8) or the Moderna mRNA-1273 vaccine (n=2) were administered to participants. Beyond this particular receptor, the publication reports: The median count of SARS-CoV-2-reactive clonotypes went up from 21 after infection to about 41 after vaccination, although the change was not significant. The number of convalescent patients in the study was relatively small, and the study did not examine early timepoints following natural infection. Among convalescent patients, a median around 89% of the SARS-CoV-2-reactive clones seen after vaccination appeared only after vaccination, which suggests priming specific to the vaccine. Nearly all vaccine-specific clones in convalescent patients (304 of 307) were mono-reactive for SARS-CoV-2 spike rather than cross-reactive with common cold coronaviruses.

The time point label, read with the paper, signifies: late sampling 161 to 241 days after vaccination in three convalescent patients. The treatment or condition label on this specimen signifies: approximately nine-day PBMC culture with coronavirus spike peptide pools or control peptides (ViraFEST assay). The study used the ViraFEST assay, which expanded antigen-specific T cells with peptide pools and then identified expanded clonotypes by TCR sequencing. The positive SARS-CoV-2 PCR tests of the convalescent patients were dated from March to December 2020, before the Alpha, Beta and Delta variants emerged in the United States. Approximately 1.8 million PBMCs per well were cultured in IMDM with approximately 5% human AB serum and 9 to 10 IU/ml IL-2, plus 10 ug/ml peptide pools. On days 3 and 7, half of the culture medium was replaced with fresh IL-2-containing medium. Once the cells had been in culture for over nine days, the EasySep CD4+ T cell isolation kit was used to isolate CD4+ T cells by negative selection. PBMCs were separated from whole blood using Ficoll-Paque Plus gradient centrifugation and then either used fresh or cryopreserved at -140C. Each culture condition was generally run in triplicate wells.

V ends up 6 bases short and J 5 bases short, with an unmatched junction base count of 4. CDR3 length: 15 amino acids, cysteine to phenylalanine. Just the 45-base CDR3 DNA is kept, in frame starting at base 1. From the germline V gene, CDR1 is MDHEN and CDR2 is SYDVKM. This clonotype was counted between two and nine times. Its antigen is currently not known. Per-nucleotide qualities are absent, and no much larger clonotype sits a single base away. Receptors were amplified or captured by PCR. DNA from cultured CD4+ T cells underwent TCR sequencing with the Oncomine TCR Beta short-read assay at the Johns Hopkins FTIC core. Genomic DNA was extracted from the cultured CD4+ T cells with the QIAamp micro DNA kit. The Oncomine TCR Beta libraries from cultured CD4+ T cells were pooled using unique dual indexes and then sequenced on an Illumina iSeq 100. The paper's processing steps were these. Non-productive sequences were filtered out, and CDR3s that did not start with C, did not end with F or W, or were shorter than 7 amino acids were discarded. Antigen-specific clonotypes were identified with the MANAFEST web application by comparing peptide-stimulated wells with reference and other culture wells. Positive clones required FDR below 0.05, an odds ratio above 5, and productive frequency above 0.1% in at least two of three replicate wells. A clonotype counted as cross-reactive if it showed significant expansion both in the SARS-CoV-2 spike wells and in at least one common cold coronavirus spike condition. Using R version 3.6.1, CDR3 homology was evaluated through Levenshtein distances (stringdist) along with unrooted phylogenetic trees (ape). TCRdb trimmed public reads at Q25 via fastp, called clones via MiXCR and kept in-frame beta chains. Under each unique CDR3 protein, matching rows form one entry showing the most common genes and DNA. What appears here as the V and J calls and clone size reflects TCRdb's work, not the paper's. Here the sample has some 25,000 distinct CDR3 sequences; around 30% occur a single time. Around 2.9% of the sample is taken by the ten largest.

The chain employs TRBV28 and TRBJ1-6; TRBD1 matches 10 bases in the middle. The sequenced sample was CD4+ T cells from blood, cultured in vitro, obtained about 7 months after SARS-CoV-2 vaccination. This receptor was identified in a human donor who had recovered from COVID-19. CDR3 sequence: CASRTGGVDNSPLHF. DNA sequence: TGTGCCAGCAGGACAGGGGGCGTGGATAATTCACCCCTCCACTTT.